This T cell receptor beta chain was profiled in a study of post-analysis software for immune sequencing data (dated by TCRdb to the mid-2010s). About the study as a whole: Recorded disease courses included relapsing-remitting, secondary progressive and progressive-relapsing multiple sclerosis, with some patients lacking subtype annotation. The patient repertoires were set against about 10 previously published healthy control repertoires from donors whose ages ranged from roughly 6 to 26 years. A subset of samples was prepared in parallel using single-end sample barcoding, then pooled and co-amplified after Illumina adapter ligation.

TCR beta repertoires were profiled from peripheral blood of over 10 young patients with multiple sclerosis to demonstrate the VDJtools post-analysis software. The patients with multiple sclerosis were children and adolescents between about 6 and 17 years of age. Reading the germline V gene (reference sequence) gives CDR1 LGHDT and CDR2 YNNKEL. From the cysteine through the phenylalanine, the CDR3 covers 14 amino acids. Only the CDR3 DNA stays, 42 bases, in frame from base 1. V is cut by 5 bases and J by 5 bases, and the space between the germline ends is 16 bases. This clonotype was counted a few times. What antigen it recognizes has not been identified. There are no base qualities to consult, and no much larger clone falls within one base. Library preparation employed PCR. Data came from an Illumina HiSeq 2500. To reduce PCR and sequencing biases, unique molecular identifiers were built into the TCR beta cDNA libraries. Per 1 to 10 million input T cells, roughly 500,000 cDNA molecules were obtained, such that each molecule approximated one T cell. Patient libraries were prepared and sequenced with the same protocol used for the earlier healthy control dataset. Samples belonging to the same batch were prepared together, multiplexed and sequenced on a shared HiSeq lane. Concerning the study's data processing: Raw barcoded reads were processed with MIGEC, and single-read molecular identifier groups were discarded before consensus assembly and CDR3 extraction. VDJtools was used for post-analysis of the clonotype tables, with diversity normalized by down-sampling every dataset to the smallest sample size. To correct batch-related cross-sample contamination, repertoire overlap clustering matched CDR3 amino acid sequences but not nucleotide sequences. TCRdb reanalyzed the raw reads on its own, using fastp at Q25 for trimming and MiXCR for clone calling, and kept in-frame beta chains. One record per CDR3 amino acid sequence lists the most common genes and DNA. TCRdb, not the authors, supplied the V and J calls. In this sample the table shows 650,000 to 850,000 distinct CDR3 sequences, under 70% of which occur a single time. The top ten hold around 4.5% of the sample.

Overall study results and their limits: The multiple sclerosis patient group was slightly younger than the control group. Roughly 5 TRBV segments, including TRBV5-6, TRBV5-1 and TRBV20-1, were significantly more frequent in patients than controls. Direct clustering with F measure showed strong co-clustering of samples prepared in the same batch, prompting a batch-effect correction. Multiple sclerosis patients had significantly lower normalized Chao1 diversity than controls, a result that suggests substantial peripheral T-cell clonal expansion.

Sequenced sample: blood. The sequence was collected from a girl aged 10 to 17 with multiple sclerosis. The chain employs TRBV3-1 and TRBJ2-7, and the D gene may be TRBD1, 5 bases matching. The DNA sequence is as follows: TGTGCCAGCAGCGCCGCCGTGGGGCCACACGAGCAGTACTTC. The resulting protein is CASSAAVGPHEQYF.